The sequence of this TCR beta chain was determined in a study of cytomegalovirus exposure and HLA in healthy donors (dated by TCRdb to 2015 to 2018). About the study as a whole: An earlier analysis of approximately 600 of the donors reported 250 to 350 Gb of sequence data and around 110 million unique TCR beta sequences from about 180 million T cells. The study aimed to test whether signatures of past pathogen exposure could be identified by cataloging public T cell receptors. About 310 gigabases of sequencing data and tens of millions of unique TCR sequences were included in an early release covering about 700 HLA-typed donors. Among over 350 genotyped donors of the cohort, an average of approximately 250,000 unique TCR beta nucleotide sequences were sequenced per donor, roughly a sixth of them non-productive. A later genetic analysis used genome-wide SNP genotypes for 398 of the 666 donors, treating that subset as a discovery cohort. An earlier analysis of approximately 580 of the donors used high-throughput TCR beta sequencing to judge whether each TCR beta V gene segment behaved as functional or pseudogenic. High-throughput TCR immunosequencing, statistical association of individual TCRs with disease status, and machine learning were combined to predict cytomegalovirus infection status. Because of strong linkage in the cohort, four to six DR-DQ haplotypes were treated as single units for association and clustering. Donor age, sex, ethnicity and CMV serostatus were compiled alongside the repertoire data. A later analysis re-analyzed previously published TCR beta repertoires from 650 to 800 donors and added high-resolution HLA genotyping to study TCR occurrence patterns. Class I and class II HLA loci were covered by the typing at four-digit resolution. The number of typed donors differed by locus: about 620-640 for A, B, C, DRB1 and DQB1; some 540 for DQA1; 606 for DPA1; and approximately 450 for DPB1. Using immunosequencing, the study profiled T cell repertoires from about 610 subjects and related those repertoires to cytomegalovirus serostatus. Besides the first cohort of approximately 710 subjects, a separate validation cohort made up of about 120 different subjects was used. In the later analysis, no new phenotypic data were used to find candidate immune exposures; instead, reliance was placed on TCR beta sequences and their occurrence across donors. Of the 350 to 400 genotyped donors, over 65% fell in the genetic ancestry cluster associated with self-reported Caucasian donors. Every repertoire in the discovery cohort had been generated on one and the same sequencing platform. What the authors observed across the whole study: While some public TCRs were present in many individuals, most TCR sequences turned up only very rarely across donors. Some 16 rarely observed V segments, including chromosome 9 orphons, were excluded from the earlier analysis of a few hundred of the donors because counts were too low. At a false discovery rate of 0.05, a later analysis linked some 18,000 TCR beta sequences to specific HLA alleles. Cytomegalovirus status was reported to be diagnosed by the classifier with high specificity and sensitivity in both the original and validation cohorts. Several of the top co-occurrence clusters appeared to be linked to parvovirus B19, influenza, CMV and Epstein-Barr virus, according to a later analysis. Assigning TCR associations to individual alleles was difficult when HLA alleles, especially DR and DQ, strongly co-occurred. In a later genetic analysis, fewer N-insertions in productive TCRs were reported among donors in an Asian-associated ancestry cluster than the roughly 710-donor mean. According to a later analysis, most CMV-associated TCR beta chains appeared to be HLA-restricted, and the HLA associations seemed to be driven largely by CMV exposure. Broadly in line with IMGT annotations, most TCR beta V segments showed up in productive rearrangements about 90% or about 30% of the time in an earlier analysis of several hundred of the donors. In a later genetic analysis, a missense DCLRE1C variant was associated with V-gene and J-gene trimming of TCR beta chains, and the association was replicated in an independent cohort. According to the authors, the approach could potentially be generalized to other disease states and immunological phenotypes. Presence/absence analyses assumed roughly uniform sequencing depth across donors, an assumption that may not hold. HLA typing was unavailable for some donors at each locus, so association tests used only the typed subset. Some IMGT-functional V segments, including TRBV6-2 and TRBV6-3, could not be told apart with the 87-base-pair reads, so those segments were excluded. A group of highly shared sequence variants was considered likely to be a technical artifact of the sequencing pipeline. Compared with equally common non-associated chains, HLA-associated TCR beta chains in a later analysis were more clonally expanded and had lower generation probabilities. This cohort had only TCR beta chains sequenced, and the lack of alpha or paired-chain data limited which features could be detected. According to a later analysis, TCR association rates differed among HLA loci, with DRB1 alleles showing the most associated TCRs and HLA-C alleles showing the fewest. In the study, around 160 TCR beta chains were listed as associated with cytomegalovirus. In vitro tests confirmed that three of the cytomegalovirus-associated TCR beta chains recognize cytomegalovirus antigens. Linkage disequilibrium might explain the correlated functional status among segregating V segments, but an unknown experimental factor could not be excluded. A further reported finding was that TCR beta sequences accurately predicted the HLA-A and HLA-B alleles for most subjects in the first cohort. For the cohort, immune exposure information was limited to CMV serostatus.

From the germline V gene, CDR1 is KGHSH and CDR2 is LQKENI. Deletion took 0 bases off V and 9 bases off J, with a span of 9 bases between the germline ends. From the cysteine through the phenylalanine, the CDR3 covers 13 amino acids. The kept DNA is CDR3 alone, 39 bases in frame from the first base. The cohort comprised 666 healthy bone marrow donors. At the time of sampling, all cohort members were nominally healthy, though unrecorded immune exposures were likely present. The donor tested CMV seropositive, placing the donor among the 250 to 350 seropositive members of the cohort. Every donor gave a peripheral blood sample, and the peripheral blood mononuclear cells from that sample were used for TCR beta sequencing. Genomic DNA was extracted from the blood cell samples with the Qiagen DNeasy Blood Extraction Kit. Library creation used the immunoSEQ multiplex PCR assay. For the multiplex PCR, a mixture combining 60 forward primers for TCR Vbeta segments and 13 reverse primers for TCR Jbeta segments was used. The CDR3 region of rearranged TCR beta genes was amplified from genomic DNA with a multiplex PCR assay. The Illumina HiSeq System was used to sequence the amplified TCR beta libraries as 87-base-pair reads. Under the source paper's analysis protocol: A later analysis tallied around 87 million unique TCR beta chains across the 660 or so repertoires, and some 12 million of those chains were shared by two or more donors. Raw reads were error-corrected and collapsed into unique sequences by a nearest-neighbor algorithm in which closely related sequences were merged to remove PCR and sequencing errors. Alignment of CDR3 sequences to IMGT reference sequences was used to assign V, D and J gene segments. For a sequence to be retained, a match of at least six nucleotides to both a V gene segment and a J gene segment was required. Rearrangements were called productive when the CDR3 lacked stop codons and stayed in frame with V and J; all others were non-productive. CDR3 was defined according to IMGT convention as the region running from the second conserved V-encoded cysteine to the conserved J-encoded phenylalanine. Sequences without an unambiguous match to a single V gene segment were excluded from the earlier analysis of about 600 of the donors. An earlier analysis of approximately 590 of the donors called V segments functional above 56.7% productive rearrangements and segregating when the between-donor standard deviation exceeded 5%. A statistical classification framework was developed to diagnose cytomegalovirus status using the catalog of TCR beta chain sequences. A later analysis assigned V and J genes by comparing TCR nucleotide sequences with IMGT/GENE-DB human TR gene sequences. In a later analysis, CDR3 sequences and most-parsimonious VDJ recombination scenarios were assigned using the TCRdist pipeline. In a later analysis, every TCR beta chain was defined by the combination of its CDR3 amino acid sequence and its V-gene family, and reads without a unique V-gene family were dropped. To address suspected cross-contamination and a sequencing artifact, a later analysis removed under 600 highly shared, low-generation-probability nucleotide sequences. In a later analysis, a clonal expansion index for each public chain was calculated from normalized within-repertoire ranks of inferred template counts. In a later analysis, generation probabilities were computed with a VDJ recombination model fitted to out-of-frame rearrangements, and the resulting probabilities were checked against IGoR. In a later analysis, hypergeometric tests were used to score TCR-TCR, TCR-HLA and TCR-CMV co-occurrence, with a repertoire-size bias correction applied to TCR pairs. False discovery rates were estimated in a later analysis by permuting HLA or CMV assignments 20 times. In a later analysis, co-occurring TCRs were grouped using DBSCAN, with TCRdist sequence similarity added in when clustering inside HLA-allele-positive subsets. Repertoires with fewer than 30,000 or more than 120,000 public chains were left out of co-occurrence clustering, as were about 5 repertoires with anomalous nucleotide sharing. TCRdb took over this immuneACCESS table, retaining in-frame rearrangements with V and J assigned. Such tables are incomplete; in checked studies, under half of the missing clones stem from an unresolved V gene, and the remainder is unexplained. The V and J calls and clone size come from that table; D and trimming were worked out from the DNA. The sample table contains 130,000 or so clones; only one count was recorded for around four fifths of them. About 7.5% of the sample is held by the ten biggest clonotypes.

As regards this clone: This clone's antigen is unknown. Base qualities are not provided; no much larger clone lies one nucleotide away.

The chain couples TRBV18 to TRBJ1-5; the D gene is unclear. The sequenced material came from PBMCs. The receptor was derived from a woman between 45 and 60 years old in good health and CMV-seropositive. This receptor carries the CDR3 CASSPPSGGPQHF. The sequence in DNA is TGTGCCAGCTCACCACCGAGCGGCGGGCCCCAGCATTTT.